The following is a TCR beta chain sequence with its context. The antigen remains unidentified. The data were obtained in a study of cytomegalovirus exposure and HLA in healthy donors. Looking at the study overall: HLA-typed donors were the source of 86 million or so unique TCRs held in an early data release. Study-level findings and limits: There were a few CMV-associated chains whose specificity for CMV antigens was confirmed in vitro. TCR beta V- and J-gene trimming was later associated with a missense DCLRE1C variant.

This CDR3 comprises 16 residues. CDR1 and CDR2 (germline): SGHRS, YFSETQ. The ends lost 4 bases at V and 5 bases at J; junction bases unmatched: 9. With 60 Vbeta and 13 Jbeta primers, the PCR was carried out. In the original analysis: Later, roughly 77 million unique TCR beta chains were counted in an analysis, and approximately 9.9 million of them were shared. Using immunoSEQ multiplex PCR, the repertoire was profiled, and TCRdb retains in-frame clones only, with some absent. The V and J calls and clone size were taken over from that table, and D and trimming were inferred from the DNA. This sample has roughly 120,000 clones, with approximately 80% found just once.

The sequence derives from a woman in her twenties or thirties in good health and CMV-seronegative. V is TRBV5-1 and J is TRBJ2-1; 10 bases are shared with TRBD2. Sequenced input: PBMCs. The CDR3 region has the DNA TGCGCCAGCAGCCCCCGACTAGCGGGTACTGACAATGAGCAGTTCTTC. It specifies CASSPRLAGTDNEQFF.